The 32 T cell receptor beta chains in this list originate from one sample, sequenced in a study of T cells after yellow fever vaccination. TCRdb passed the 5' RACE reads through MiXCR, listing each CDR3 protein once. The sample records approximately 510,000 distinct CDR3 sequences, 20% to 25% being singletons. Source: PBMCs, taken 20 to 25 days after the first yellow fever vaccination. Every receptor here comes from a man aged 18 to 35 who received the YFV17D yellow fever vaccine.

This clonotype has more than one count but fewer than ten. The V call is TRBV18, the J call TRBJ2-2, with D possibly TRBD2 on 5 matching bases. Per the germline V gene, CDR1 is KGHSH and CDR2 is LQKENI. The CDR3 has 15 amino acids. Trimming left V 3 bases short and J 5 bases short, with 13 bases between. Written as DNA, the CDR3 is TGTGCCAGCTCACCCCAGACCCGAGGGACCGGGGAGCTGTTTTTT. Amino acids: CASSPQTRGTGELFF.

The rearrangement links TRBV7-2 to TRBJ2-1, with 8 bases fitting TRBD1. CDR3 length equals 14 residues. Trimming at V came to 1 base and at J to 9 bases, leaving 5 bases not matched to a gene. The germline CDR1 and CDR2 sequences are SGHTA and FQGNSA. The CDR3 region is CASSLGTGFTEQFF. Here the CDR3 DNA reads TGTGCCAGCAGCTTAGGGACAGGGTTCACTGAGCAGTTCTTC.

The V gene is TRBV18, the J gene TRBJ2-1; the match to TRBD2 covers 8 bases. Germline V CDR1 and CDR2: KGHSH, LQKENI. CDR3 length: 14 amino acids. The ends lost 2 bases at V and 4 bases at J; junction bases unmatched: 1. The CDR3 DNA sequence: TGTGCCAGCTCACCAGCGGGGGGATACAATGAGCAGTTCTTC. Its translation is CASSPAGGYNEQFF.

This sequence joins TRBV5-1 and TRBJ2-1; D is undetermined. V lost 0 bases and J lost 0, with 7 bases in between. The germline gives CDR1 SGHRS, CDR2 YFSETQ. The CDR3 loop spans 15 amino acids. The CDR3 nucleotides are TGCGCCAGCAGCTTGGATAAGAGCTCCTACAATGAGCAGTTCTTC. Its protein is CASSLDKSSYNEQFF.

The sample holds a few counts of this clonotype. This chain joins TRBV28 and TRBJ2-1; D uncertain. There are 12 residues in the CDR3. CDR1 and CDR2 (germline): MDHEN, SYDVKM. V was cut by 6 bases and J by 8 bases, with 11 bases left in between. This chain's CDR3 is CASSTPSDEQFF. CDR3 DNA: TGTGCCAGCAGCACACCTTCAGATGAGCAGTTCTTC.

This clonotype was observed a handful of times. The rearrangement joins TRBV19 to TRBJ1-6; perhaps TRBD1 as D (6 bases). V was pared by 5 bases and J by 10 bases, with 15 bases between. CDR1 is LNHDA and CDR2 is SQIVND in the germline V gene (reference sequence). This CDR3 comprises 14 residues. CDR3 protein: CASSFNREKSPLHF. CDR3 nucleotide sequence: TGTGCCAGTAGTTTCAACAGGGAGAAGTCACCCCTCCACTTT.

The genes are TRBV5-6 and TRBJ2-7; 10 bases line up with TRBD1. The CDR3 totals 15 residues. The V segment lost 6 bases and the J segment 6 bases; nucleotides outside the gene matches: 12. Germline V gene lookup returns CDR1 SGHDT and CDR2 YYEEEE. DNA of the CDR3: TGTGCCAGCAACACACTGAAGGGGACAGGGGCCGAGCAGTACGTC. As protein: CASNTLKGTGAEQYV.

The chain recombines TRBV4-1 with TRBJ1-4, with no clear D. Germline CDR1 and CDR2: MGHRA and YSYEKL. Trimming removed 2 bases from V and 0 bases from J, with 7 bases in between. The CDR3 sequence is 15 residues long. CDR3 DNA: TGCGCCAGCAGCCAAACTCCCGCAACTAATGAAAAACTGTTTTTT. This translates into CASSQTPATNEKLFF.

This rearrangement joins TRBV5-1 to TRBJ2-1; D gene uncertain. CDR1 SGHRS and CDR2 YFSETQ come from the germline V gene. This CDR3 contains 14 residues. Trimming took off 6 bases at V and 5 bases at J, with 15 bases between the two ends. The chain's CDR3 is CASKLRALDNEQFF. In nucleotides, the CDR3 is TGCGCCAGCAAGCTGAGAGCTTTAGACAATGAGCAGTTCTTC.

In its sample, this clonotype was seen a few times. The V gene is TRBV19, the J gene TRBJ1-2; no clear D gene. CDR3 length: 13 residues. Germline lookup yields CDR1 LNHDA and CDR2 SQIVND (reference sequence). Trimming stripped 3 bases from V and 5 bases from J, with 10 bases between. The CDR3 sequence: CASSMAPGYGYTF. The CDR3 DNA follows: TGTGCCAGTAGTATGGCCCCGGGGTATGGCTACACCTTC.

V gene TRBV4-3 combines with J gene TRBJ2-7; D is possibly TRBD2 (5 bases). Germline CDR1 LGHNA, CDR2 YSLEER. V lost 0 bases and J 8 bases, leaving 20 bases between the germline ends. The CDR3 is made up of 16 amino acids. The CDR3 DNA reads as TGCGCCAGCAGCCAAGAGAGGTTAGGCGGGTATTTGCAGCAGTACTTC. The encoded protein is CASSQERLGGYLQQYF.

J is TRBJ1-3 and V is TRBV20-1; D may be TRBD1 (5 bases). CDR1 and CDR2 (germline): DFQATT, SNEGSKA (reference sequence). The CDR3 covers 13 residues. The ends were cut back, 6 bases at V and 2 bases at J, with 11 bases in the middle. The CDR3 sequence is CSADGGPGNTIYF. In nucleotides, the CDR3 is TGCAGTGCGGACGGGGGTCCTGGAAACACCATATATTTT.

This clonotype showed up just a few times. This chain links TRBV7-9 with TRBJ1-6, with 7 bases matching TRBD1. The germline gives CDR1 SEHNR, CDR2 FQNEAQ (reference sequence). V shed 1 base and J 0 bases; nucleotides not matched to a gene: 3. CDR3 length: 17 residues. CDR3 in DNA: TGTGCCAGCAGCTTAGTGGGACAGAGCTCCTATAATTCACCCCTCCACTTT. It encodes CASSLVGQSSYNSPLHF.

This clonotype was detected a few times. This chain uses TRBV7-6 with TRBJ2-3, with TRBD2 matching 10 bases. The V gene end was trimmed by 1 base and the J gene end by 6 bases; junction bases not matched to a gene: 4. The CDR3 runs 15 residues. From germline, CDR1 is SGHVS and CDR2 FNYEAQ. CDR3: CASSLGPAGGDTQYF. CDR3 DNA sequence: TGTGCCAGCAGCTTAGGTCCAGCGGGGGGGGATACGCAGTATTTT.

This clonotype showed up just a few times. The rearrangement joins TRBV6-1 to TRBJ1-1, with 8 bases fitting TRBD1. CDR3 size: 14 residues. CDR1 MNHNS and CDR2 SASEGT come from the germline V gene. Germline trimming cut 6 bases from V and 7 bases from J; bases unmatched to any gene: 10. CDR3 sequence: CASRTQGGEGEAFF. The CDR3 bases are TGTGCCAGCAGGACACAGGGGGGGGAAGGTGAAGCTTTCTTT.

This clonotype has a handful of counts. The CDR3 DNA follows: TGTGCCAGCAGCTCAAGGACCCCTGGCTATGGCTACACCTTC. Residues: CASSSRTPGYGYTF. The genes are TRBV7-2 and TRBJ1-2; D uncertain. The CDR3 consists of 14 residues. Germline CDR1 SGHTA, CDR2 FQGNSA. V was cut by 4 bases and J by 4 bases, with 13 bases left in between.

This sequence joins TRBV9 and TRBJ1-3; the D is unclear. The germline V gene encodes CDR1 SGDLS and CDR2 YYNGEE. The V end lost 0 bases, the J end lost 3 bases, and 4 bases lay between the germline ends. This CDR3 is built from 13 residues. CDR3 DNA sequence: TGTGCCAGCAGCGTAGCGATTGGAAACACCATATATTTT. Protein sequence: CASSVAIGNTIYF.

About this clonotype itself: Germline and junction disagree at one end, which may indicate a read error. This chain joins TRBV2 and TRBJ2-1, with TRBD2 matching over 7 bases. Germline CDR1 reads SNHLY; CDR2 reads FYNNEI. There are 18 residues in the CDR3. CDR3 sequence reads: CARSALPGRGSSYNEQFF. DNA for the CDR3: TGTGCCCGCAGTGCGCTTCCTGGGCGGGGGAGCTCCTACAATGAGCAGTTCTTC.

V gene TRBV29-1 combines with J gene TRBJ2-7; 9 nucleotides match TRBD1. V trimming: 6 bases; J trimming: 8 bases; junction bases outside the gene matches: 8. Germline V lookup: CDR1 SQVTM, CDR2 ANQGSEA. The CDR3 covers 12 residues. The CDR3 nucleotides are TGCAGCGTGCCTTGGGGGACAGGGAAGCAGTACGTC. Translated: CSVPWGTGKQYV.

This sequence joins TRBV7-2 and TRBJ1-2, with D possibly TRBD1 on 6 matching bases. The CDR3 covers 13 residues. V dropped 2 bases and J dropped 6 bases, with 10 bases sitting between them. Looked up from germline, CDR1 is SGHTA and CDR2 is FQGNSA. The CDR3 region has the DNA TGTGCCAGCAGCTTAATGGGGGCTGATGGCTACACCTTC. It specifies CASSLMGADGYTF.

This CDR3 reads CASSLNAVGYQETQYF. The CDR3 DNA is TGTGCCAGCAGTTTAAATGCGGTGGGGTACCAAGAGACCCAGTACTTC. This chain links TRBV27 with TRBJ2-5; D gene uncertain. The CDR3 contains 16 residues. Per the germline V gene, CDR1 is MNHEY and CDR2 is SMNVEV (reference sequence). Trimming stripped 2 bases from V and 0 bases from J, with 13 bases between.

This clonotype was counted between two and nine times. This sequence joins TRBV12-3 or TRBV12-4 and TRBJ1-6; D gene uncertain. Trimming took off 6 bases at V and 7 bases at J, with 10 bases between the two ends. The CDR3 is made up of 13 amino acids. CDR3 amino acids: CASSPVRNSPLHF. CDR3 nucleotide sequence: TGTGCCAGCAGCCCTGTTCGGAATTCACCCCTCCACTTT.

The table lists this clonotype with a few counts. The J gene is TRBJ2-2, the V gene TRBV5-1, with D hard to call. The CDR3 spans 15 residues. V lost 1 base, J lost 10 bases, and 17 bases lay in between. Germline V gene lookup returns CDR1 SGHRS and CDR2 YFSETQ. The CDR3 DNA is TGCGCCAGCAGCTTGCGATCTGCGGTCGCGTCGGAGCTGTTTTTT. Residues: CASSLRSAVASELFF.

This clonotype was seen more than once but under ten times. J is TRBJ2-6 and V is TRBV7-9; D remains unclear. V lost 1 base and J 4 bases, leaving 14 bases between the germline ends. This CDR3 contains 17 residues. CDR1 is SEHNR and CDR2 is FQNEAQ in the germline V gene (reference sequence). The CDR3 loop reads CASSLGVGFPGANVLTF. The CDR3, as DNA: TGTGCCAGCAGCTTAGGAGTTGGGTTTCCCGGGGCCAACGTCCTGACTTTC.

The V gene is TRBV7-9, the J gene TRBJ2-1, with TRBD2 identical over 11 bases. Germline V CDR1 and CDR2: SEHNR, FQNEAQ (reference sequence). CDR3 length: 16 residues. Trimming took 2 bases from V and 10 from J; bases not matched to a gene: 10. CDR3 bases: TGTGCCAGCAGCTTACGACTAGCGGGGCGCTTCGACGAGCAGTTCTTC. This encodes CASSLRLAGRFDEQFF.

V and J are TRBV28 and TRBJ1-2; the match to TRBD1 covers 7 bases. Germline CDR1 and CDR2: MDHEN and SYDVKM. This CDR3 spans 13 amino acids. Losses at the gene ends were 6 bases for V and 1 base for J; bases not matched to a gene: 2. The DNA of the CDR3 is TGTGCCAGCAGAACAGGGGTTAACTATGGCTACACCTTC. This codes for CASRTGVNYGYTF.

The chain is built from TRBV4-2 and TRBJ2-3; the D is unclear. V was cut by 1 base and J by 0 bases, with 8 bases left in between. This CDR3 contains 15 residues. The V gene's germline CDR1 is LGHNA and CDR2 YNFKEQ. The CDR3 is CASSQVPRSTDTQYF. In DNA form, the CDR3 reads TGTGCCAGCAGCCAAGTCCCCAGGAGCACAGATACGCAGTATTTT.

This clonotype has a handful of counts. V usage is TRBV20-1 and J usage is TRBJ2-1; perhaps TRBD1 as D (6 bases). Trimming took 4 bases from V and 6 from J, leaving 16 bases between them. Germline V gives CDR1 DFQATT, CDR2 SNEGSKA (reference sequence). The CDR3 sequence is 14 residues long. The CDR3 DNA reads TGCAGTGCTATCAGGGGTGTGACGGGCAATGAGCAGTTCTTC. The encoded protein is CSAIRGVTGNEQFF.

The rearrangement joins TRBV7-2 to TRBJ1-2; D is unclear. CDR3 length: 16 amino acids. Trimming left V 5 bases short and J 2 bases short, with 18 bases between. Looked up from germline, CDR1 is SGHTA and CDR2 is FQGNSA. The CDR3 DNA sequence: TGTGCCAGCAGCCCCCAGGCGGGCCCTCAGAACTATGGCTACACCTTC. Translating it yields CASSPQAGPQNYGYTF.

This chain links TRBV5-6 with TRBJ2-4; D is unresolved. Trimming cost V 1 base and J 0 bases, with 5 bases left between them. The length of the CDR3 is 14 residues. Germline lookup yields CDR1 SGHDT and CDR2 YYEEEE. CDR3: CASSLKGAKNIQYF. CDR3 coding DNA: TGTGCCAGCAGCTTGAAGGGAGCCAAAAACATTCAGTACTTC.

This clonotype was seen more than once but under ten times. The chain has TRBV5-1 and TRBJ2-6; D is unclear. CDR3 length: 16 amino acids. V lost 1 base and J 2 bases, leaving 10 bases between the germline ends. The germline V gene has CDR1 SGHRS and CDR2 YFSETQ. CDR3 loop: CASSLIAITGANVLTF. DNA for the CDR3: TGCGCCAGCAGCTTGATTGCCATCACTGGGGCCAACGTCCTGACTTTC.

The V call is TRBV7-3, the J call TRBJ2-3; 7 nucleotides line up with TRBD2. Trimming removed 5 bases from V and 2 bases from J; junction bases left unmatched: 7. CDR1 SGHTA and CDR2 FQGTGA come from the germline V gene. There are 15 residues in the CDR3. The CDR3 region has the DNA TGTGCCAGCAGCCCCTGGGGGGGACCCACAGATACGCAGTATTTT. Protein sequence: CASSPWGGPTDTQYF.